This TCR beta chain was identified in a study of memory CD4+ T cells and cytomegalovirus serostatus. Study overall: Healthy Belgian adult donors included several CMV-positive and fewer than 25 CMV-negative people.

The sort gate was single viable CD3+CD4+CD8-CD45RO+ cells for memory CD4+ T cells. The method was immunoSEQ multiplex PCR; TCRdb's version includes in-frame clones alone and lacks a portion of them. The table has around 63,000 clones, roughly 80% seen once; the top ten hold approximately 0.53%. The CDR3 is 14 amino acids. CDR1 and CDR2 from the germline V gene are SQVTM and ANQGSEA. Trimming left V 1 base short and J 1 base short, with 9 bases between. V usage is TRBV29-1 and J usage is TRBJ2-3; maybe TRBD2 (5 bases). The TCR sequence derives from an adult in good health and CMV-seronegative. Some clones in this sample may be carry-over from other donors' samples. The sequenced material came from memory CD4+ T cells from blood. The DNA for the CDR3 is TGCAGCGTTGAAGGAGGGAAGGGCACAGATACGCAGTATTTT. Translated: CSVEGGKGTDTQYF.